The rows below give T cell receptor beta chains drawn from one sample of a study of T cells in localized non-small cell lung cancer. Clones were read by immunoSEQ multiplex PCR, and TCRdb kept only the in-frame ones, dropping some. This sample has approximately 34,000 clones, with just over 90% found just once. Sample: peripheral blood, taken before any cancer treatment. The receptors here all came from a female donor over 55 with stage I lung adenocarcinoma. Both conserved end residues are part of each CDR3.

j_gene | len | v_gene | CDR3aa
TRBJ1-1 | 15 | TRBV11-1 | CASSLGTGAGSEAFF
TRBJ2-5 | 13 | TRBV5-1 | CASSRAGIETQYF
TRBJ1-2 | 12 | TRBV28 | CASGNEGRGYTF
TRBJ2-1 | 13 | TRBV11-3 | CASSLEDGNEQFF
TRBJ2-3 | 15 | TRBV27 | CASGVSGSSTDTQYF
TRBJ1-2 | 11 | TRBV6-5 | CASSYGFGYTF
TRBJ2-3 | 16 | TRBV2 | CASSELYQRTTDTQYF
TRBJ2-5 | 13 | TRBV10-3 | CAISNMGYETQYF
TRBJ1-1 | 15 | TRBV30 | CAWGELLTGATEAFF
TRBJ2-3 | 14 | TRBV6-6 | CASSYELRTDTQYF
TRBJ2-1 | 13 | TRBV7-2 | CASSSYRVNEQFF
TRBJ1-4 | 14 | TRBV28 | CASTPGRNNEKLFF
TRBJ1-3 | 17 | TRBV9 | CASRGSREGDSGNTIYF
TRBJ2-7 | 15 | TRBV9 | CASSVVAGGPYEQYF
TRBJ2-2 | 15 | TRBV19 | CASSLQAPGTGELFF
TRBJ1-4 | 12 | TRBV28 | CASSSLNEKLFF
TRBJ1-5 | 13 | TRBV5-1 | CASSFWGDQPQHF
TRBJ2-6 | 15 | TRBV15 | CATSRDLTGANVLTF
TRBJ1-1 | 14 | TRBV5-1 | CASSFYRANTEAFF
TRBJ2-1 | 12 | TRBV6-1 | CASSEIYNEQFF
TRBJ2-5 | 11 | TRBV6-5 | CASSRGETQYF
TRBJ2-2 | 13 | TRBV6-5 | CASGDRDTGELFF
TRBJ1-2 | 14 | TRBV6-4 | CASSDDGRPHSYTF
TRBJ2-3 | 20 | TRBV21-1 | CASSFHGTSGGPESTDTQYF
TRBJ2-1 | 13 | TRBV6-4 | CASSDGEINEQFF
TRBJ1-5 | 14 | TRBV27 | CASRLTGRNQPQHF
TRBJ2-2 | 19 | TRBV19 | CASSMYAGTGTPNTGELFF
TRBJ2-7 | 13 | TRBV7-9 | CASSRSGSYEQYF